What follows is one T cell receptor beta chain and its context. This record belongs to a study of blood T cell repertoires in COVID-19. In the study overall: COVID-19 samples collected from the United States, Italy and Spain covered acute and convalescent phases. The analysed material was cDNA or gDNA that came from T cells, B-cell-depleted T cells, or PBMCs.

Authors' processing steps: Reference gene primer amplification gave estimated nucleated cell counts. Generated by immunoSEQ multiplex PCR, the TCRdb table keeps only in-frame clones and is missing some. V and J calls plus clone size are reproduced from that table; the DNA served to infer D and trimming. Here the sample spans 200,000 to 250,000 clones, more than 70% being singletons. Trimming cost V 4 bases and J 5 bases; bases outside gene matches: 1. Germline lookup yields CDR1 SGHTS and CDR2 YDEGEE. The CDR3 has 13 residues. This chain joins TRBV5-8 and TRBJ1-5; 9 bases are shared with TRBD1. This TCR derives from an older woman with acute or convalescent COVID-19. The sample comprised peripheral blood. The CDR3 spells CASSHRGHQPQHF. CDR3 in DNA: TGTGCCAGCAGCCACAGGGGGCATCAGCCCCAGCATTTT.